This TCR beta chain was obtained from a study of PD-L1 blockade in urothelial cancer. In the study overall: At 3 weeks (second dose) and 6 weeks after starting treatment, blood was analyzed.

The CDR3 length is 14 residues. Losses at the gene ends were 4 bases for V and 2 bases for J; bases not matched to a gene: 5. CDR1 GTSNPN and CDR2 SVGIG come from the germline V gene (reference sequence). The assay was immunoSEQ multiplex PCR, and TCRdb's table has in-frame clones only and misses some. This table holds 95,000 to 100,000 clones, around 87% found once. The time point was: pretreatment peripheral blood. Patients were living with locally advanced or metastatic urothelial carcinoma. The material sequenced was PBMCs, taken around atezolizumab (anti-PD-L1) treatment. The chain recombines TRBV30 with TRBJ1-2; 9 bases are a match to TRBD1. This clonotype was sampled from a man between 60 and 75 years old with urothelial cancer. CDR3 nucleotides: TGTGCCTGGATTTGGACAGGGGACAACTATGGCTACACCTTC. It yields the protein CAWIWTGDNYGYTF. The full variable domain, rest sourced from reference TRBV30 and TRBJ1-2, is SQTIHQWPATLVQPVGSPLSLECTVEGTSNPNLYWYRQAAGRGLQLLFYSVGIGQISSEVPQNLSASRPQDRQFILSSKKLLLSDSGFYLCAWIWTGDNYGYTFGSGTRLTVV.